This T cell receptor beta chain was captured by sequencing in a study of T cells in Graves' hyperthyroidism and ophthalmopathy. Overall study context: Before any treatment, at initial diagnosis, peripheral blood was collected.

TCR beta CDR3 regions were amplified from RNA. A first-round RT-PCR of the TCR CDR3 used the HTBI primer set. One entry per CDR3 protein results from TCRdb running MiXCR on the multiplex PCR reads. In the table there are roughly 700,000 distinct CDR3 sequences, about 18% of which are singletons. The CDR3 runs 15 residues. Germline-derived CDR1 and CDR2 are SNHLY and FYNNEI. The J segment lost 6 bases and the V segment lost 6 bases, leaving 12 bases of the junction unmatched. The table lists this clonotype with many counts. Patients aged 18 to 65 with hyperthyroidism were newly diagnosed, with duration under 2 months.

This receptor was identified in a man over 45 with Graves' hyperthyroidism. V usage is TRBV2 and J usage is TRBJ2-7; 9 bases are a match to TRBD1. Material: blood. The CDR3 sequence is CASRETGGRTLEQYF. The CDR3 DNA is TGTGCCAGCAGGGAGACAGGGGGAAGGACCCTCGAGCAGTACTTC.